The subject of this entry is one T cell receptor (beta chain). This clonotype was detected many times. This clone's antigen is unknown. Base qualities are not at hand, and no much larger clone is one base apart. This sample is part of a study of T-cell reconstitution after alpha-beta-depleted transplantation in children (dated by TCRdb to 2016 to 2017). Study-level background: Using TCR repertoire profiling, the study followed T-cell immune reconstitution in a quantitative way in children after TCRalphabeta/CD19-depleted allogeneic hematopoietic cell transplantation.

The method was PCR. TCRdb names Illumina HiSeq 2500 as the instrument used. TCR library preparation used molecular barcoding, with unique molecular identifiers applied to normalize quantification of the TCRbeta repertoire. The public reads were run again by TCRdb, first through fastp at Q25 and then through MiXCR, and only productive beta chains were kept. Here each entry gathers all rows of one CDR3 protein and keeps the most common genes and DNA. For this sample there are approximately 88,000 distinct CDR3 sequences; about 12% appear just once. The ten largest clonotypes hold roughly 13% of the sample. The input for sequencing was PBMCs from the stem cell graft donor, taken from the stem cell graft. The TCR comes from a human donor who donated a stem cell graft to a child with inherited bone marrow failure.

The CDR3 corresponds to CASSPFVFSSAGNTIYF. DNA sequence: TGTGCCAGCAGCCCCTTCGTTTTCAGCTCAGCAGGAAACACCATATATTTT. The rearrangement joined TRBV11-2 to TRBJ1-3; the D gene assignment is ambiguous. As encoded in the germline V gene, CDR1 is SGHAT while CDR2 is FQNNGV. Cut back by 5 bases and 4 bases, the V and J ends lie 21 bases apart. Spanning cysteine to phenylalanine, the CDR3 consists of 17 amino acids. The entry retains the CDR3 DNA only, 51 bases that are in frame from base 1.